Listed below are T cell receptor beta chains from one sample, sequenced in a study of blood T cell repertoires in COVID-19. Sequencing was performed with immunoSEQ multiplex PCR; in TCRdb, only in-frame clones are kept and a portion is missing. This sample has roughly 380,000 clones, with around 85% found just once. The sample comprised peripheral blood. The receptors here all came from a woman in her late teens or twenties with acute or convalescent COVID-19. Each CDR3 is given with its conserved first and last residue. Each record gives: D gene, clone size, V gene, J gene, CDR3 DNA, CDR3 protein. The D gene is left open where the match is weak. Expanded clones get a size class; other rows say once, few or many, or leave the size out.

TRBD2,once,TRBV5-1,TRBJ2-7,TGCGCCAGCAGCTGTCCCTGTGAAGCGGGAGAGGTAGTGTACGAGCAGTACTTC,CASSCPCEAGEVVYEQYF
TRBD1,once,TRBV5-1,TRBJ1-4,TGCGCCAGCAGCGAGGGACAGGGGGTCCTTAATGAAAAACTGTTTTTT,CASSEGQGVLNEKLFF
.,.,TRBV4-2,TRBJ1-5,TGTGCCAGCAGCCAAGATGACAGTTCTTATAGCAATCAGCCCCAGCATTTT,CASSQDDSSYSNQPQHF
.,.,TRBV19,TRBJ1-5,TGTGCCAGTAGTCCCTCCAGTGTGCAAAATCAGCCCCAGCATTTT,CASSPSSVQNQPQHF
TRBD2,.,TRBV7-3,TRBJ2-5,TGTGCCAGCAGCTCGGGACTAGCGGTGCAAGAGACCCAGTACTTC,CASSSGLAVQETQYF
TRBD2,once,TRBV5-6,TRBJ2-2,TGTGCCAGCAGCATAGGACTAGCGGGAAACACCGGGGAGCTGTTTTTT,CASSIGLAGNTGELFF
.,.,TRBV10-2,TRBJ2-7,TGCGCCAGCAGGGGGGGTACCGACGAGCAGTACTTC,CASRGGTDEQYF
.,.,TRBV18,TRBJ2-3,TGTGCCAGCTCACCAATGGCAGGGGGCACAGATACGCAGTATTTT,CASSPMAGGTDTQYF
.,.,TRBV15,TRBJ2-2,TGTGCCACCAGCAGAGACAAGAACACCGGGGAGCTGTTTTTT,CATSRDKNTGELFF
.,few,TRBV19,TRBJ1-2,TGTGCCAGTAGTATAGTAACAGGGTCCCATGGCTACACCTTC,CASSIVTGSHGYTF
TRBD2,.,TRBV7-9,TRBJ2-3,TGTGCCAGCAGCCGTCGGACTAGCGGGACAGATACGCAGTATTTT,CASSRRTSGTDTQYF